This T cell receptor beta chain was sequenced for a study of Graves' ophthalmopathy and Graves' hyperthyroidism. Concerning this clonotype: Its specificity is unknown.

The CDR3 spans 18 residues. V lost 4 bases, J lost 3 bases, and 15 bases stayed unmatched. Germline-derived CDR1 and CDR2 are SGHDN and FVKESK. By definition, stable hyperthyroidism involved no ophthalmopathy within 18 months of follow-up. Lactation, pregnancy, uncontrolled infections and other autoimmune diseases were all grounds for excluding patients. Amplification of TCR beta CDR3 regions used RNA transcripts. An opening RT-PCR round employed HTBI primers and preceded a second-round multiplex PCR. MiXCR was run by TCRdb on the multiplex PCR reads, yielding one entry per CDR3 protein. Of hundreds of thousands of distinct CDR3 sequences listed, 22% are singletons. Points from the study as a whole: A model built from 13 signatures distinguished ophthalmopathy from stable hyperthyroidism with 87.88% sensitivity and approximately 81% specificity.

The specimen was peripheral blood. The gene calls are TRBV14 and TRBJ1-2; 9 nucleotides align to TRBD1. This sequence originates from a woman under 30 with stable Graves' hyperthyroidism. Some clones in this sample may be carry-over from other donors' samples. CDR3 coding DNA: TGTGCCAGCAGCCGAGTAAACAGGGGGCCGAATTACTACTATGGCTACACCTTC. It yields the protein CASSRVNRGPNYYYGYTF.